This T cell receptor (beta chain) originates from a study of CD8+CD57+ T cells in acquired aplastic anemia. Overall study: The study obtained an average of about 3.4 ug of DNA from sorted CD4+ and CD8+ cells. Healthy-donor CD4+ cells averaged roughly 10.8 million reads. Whole-study findings and limits: Patients shared 25 to 35 CD8+ CDR3 sequences with controls.

The V end lost 5 bases, the J end lost 3 bases, and 7 bases lay between the germline ends. The germline CDR1 and CDR2 sequences are SQVTM and ANQGSEA. This CDR3 spans 12 amino acids. Notes on this clonotype: The antigen remains undetermined.

According to the study, genomic DNA was the template for TCR beta VDJ and CDR3 profiling. TCRdb redid the calling of the reads with MiXCR, one entry per CDR3 protein. Of hundreds of thousands of distinct CDR3 sequences listed, 65% to 80% were seen once; the top ten hold under 5%. The sequenced sample consisted of sorted CD4+, CD8+, or CD8+CD57+ T cells (not recorded which) from PBMCs. The receptor was isolated from a human donor in good health, serving as a control. The genes are TRBV29-1 and TRBJ2-2; D is ambiguous. CDR3 nucleotide sequence: TGCAGCGTTCCAGGTTACACCGGGGAGCTGTTTTTT. Translating it yields CSVPGYTGELFF.